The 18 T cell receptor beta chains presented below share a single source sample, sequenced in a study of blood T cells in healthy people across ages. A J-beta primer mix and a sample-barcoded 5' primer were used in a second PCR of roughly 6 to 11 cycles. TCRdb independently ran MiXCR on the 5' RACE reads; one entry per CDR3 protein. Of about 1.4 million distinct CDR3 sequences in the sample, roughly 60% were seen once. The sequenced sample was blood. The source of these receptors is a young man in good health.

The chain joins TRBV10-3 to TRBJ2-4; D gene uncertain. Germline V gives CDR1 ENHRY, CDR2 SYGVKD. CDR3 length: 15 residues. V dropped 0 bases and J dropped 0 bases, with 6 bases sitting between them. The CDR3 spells CAISESVVAKNIQYF. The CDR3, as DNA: TGTGCCATCAGTGAGTCTGTGGTAGCCAAAAACATTCAGTACTTC.

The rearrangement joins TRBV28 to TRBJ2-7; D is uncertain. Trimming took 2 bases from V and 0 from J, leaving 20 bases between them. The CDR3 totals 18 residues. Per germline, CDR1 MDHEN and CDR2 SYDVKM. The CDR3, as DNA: TGTGCCAGCAGTTTAGGTTTTCATCTTCGGCACAGCTCCTACGAGCAGTACTTC. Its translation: CASSLGFHLRHSSYEQYF.

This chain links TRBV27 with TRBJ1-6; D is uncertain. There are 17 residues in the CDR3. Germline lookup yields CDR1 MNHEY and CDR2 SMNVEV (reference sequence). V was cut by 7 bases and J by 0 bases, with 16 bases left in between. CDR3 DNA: TGTGCCAGCACCTTGCCCCGAAGGGTCTCCTATAATTCACCCCTCCACTTT. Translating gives CASTLPRRVSYNSPLHF.

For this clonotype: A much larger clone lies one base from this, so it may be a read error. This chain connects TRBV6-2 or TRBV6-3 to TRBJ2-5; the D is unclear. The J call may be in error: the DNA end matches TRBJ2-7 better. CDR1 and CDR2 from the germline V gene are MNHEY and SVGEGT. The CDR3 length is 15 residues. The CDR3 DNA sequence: TGTGCCAGCAGAGCGAGTGGGCAGGAATCCTGCGAGCAGTACTTC. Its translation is CASRASGQESCEQYF.

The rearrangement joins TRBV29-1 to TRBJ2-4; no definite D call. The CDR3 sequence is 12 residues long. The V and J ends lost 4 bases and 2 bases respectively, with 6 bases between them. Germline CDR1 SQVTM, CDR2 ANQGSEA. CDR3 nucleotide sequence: TGCAGCGTTGGGGGATCCAAAAACATTCAGTACTTC. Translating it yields CSVGGSKNIQYF.

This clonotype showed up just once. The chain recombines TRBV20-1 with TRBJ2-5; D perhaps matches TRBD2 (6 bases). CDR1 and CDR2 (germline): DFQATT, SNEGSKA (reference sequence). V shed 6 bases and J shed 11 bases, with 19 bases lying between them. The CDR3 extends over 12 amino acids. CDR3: CSAQAEPREQYF. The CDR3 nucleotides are TGCAGTGCCCAGGCAGAGCCTCGGGAGCAGTACTTC.

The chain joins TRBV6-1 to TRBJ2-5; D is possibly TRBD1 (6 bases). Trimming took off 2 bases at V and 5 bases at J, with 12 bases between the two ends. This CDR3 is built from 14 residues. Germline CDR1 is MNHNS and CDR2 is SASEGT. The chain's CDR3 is CASSEIRGTETQYF. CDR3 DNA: TGTGCCAGCAGTGAAATAAGGGGGACGGAGACCCAGTACTTC.

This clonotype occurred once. The CDR3: CASSLMGYSGANVLTF. CDR3 coding DNA: TGTGCCAGCAGCCTGATGGGGTACTCTGGGGCCAACGTCCTGACTTTC. The chain joins TRBV3-1 to TRBJ2-6; D is unclear. Germline loops: CDR1 LGHDT, CDR2 YNNKEL (reference sequence). The CDR3 is 16 residues long. Trimming cost V 4 bases and J 0 bases, with 10 bases left between them. Looking up the rest from reference TRBV3-1 and TRBJ2-6 gives the full variable domain: DTAVSQTPKYLVTQMGNDKSIKCEQNLGHDTMYWYKQDSKKFLKIMFSYNNKELIINETVPNRFSPKSPDKAHLNLHINSLELGDSAVYFCASSLMGYSGANVLTFGAGSRLTVL.

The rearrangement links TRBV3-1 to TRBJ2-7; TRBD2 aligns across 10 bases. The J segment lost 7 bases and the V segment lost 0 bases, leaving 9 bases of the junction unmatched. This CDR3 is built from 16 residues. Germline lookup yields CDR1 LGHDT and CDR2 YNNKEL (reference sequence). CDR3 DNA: TGTGCCAGCAGCCAAGATCCACTAGCGGGATACAATGAGCAGTACTTC. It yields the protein CASSQDPLAGYNEQYF.

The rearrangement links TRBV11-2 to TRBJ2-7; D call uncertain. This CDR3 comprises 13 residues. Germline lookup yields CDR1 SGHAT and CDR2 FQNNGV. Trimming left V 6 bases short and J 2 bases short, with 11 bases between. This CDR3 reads CASRNFGAYEQYF. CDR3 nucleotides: TGTGCCAGCAGGAATTTTGGAGCCTACGAGCAGTACTTC.

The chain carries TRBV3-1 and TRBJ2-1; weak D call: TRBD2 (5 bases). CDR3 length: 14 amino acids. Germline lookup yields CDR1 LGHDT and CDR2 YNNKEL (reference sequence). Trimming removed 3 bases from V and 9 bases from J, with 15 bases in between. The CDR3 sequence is CASSQVEVFGEQFF. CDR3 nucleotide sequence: TGTGCCAGCAGCCAGGTGGAGGTTTTCGGTGAGCAGTTCTTC.

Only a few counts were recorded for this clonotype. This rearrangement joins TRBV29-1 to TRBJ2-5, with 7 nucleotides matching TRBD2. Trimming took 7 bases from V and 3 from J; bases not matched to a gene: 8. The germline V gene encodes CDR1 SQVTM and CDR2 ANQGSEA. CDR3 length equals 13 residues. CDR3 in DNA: TGCAGCGCTACTGGACTAGTTGAAGAGACCCAGTACTTC. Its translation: CSATGLVEETQYF.

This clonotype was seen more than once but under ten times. CDR3 bases: TGTGCCATCAGTGGGGGACAGGGGGATGAAAAACTGTTTTTT. Protein product: CAISGGQGDEKLFF. The genes are TRBV10-3 and TRBJ1-4, with TRBD1 identical over 11 bases. The CDR3 is 14 residues long. Per germline, CDR1 ENHRY and CDR2 SYGVKD. Germline trimming cut 4 bases from V and 6 bases from J; bases unmatched to any gene: 1.

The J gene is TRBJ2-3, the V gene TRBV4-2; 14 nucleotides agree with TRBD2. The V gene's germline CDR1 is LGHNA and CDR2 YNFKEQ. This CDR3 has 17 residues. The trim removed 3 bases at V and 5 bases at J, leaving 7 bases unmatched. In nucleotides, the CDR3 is TGTGCCAGCAGCCAGCAGACTAGCGGGAGGGCGAAAGATACGCAGTATTTT. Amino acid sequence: CASSQQTSGRAKDTQYF.

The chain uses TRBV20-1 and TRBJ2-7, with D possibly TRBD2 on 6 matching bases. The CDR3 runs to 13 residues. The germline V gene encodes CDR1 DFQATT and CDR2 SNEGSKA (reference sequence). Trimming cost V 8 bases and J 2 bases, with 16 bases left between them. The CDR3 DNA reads TGCAGTCCTAAAACCGGGGAGGCCTACGAGCAGTACTTC. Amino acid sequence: CSPKTGEAYEQYF.

The chain's CDR3 is CASKLTLGYEQYF. The CDR3 nucleotides are TGCGCCAGCAAGCTAACACTTGGGTACGAGCAGTACTTC. The genes are TRBV5-1 and TRBJ2-5; unclear D gene. The J call is in doubt because the DNA end fits TRBJ2-7 better. CDR1 and CDR2 from the germline V gene are SGHRS and YFSETQ. The CDR3 contains 13 residues.

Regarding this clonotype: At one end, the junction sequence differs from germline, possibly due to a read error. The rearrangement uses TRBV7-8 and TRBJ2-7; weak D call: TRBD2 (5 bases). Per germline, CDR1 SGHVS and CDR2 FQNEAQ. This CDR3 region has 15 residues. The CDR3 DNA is TGTGCCTGCAGCCCTCTCTGGGATGAGGGCTACGAGCAGTACTTC. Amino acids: CACSPLWDEGYEQYF.

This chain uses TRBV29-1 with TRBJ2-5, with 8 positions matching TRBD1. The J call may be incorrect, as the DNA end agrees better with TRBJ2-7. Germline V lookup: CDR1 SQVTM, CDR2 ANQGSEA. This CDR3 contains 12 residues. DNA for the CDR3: TGCAGCGTTCGGGAGACAGGGGACGAGCAGTACTTC. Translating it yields CSVRETGDEQYF.